The 9 T cell receptor beta chains reported below all come from one sample, sequenced in a study of response to subunit inactivated influenza vaccine. Each CDR3 protein is one row after TCRdb ran MiXCR on the RT-PCR reads. There are 500,000 to 550,000 distinct CDR3 sequences in the sample; less than 10% occur only once, and 10% to 15% lies in the top ten. Sequenced here: PBMCs from blood, sampled around 25 months after vaccination. These receptors all come from a man aged 45 to 70 who received an inactivated influenza vaccine.

The rearrangement uses TRBV19 and TRBJ2-1; 9 bases align to TRBD1. Germline V gene sequence: CDR1 LNHDA, CDR2 SQIVND (reference sequence). The trim removed 0 bases at V and 7 bases at J, leaving 7 bases unmatched. There are 16 residues in the CDR3. CDR3 sequence (DNA): TGTGCCAGTAGTATAGACTCCGGGACAGGGAAGAATGAGCAGTTCTTC. Protein product: CASSIDSGTGKNEQFF. The whole variable domain, filled in from reference TRBV19 and TRBJ2-1, reads DGGITQSPKYLFRKEGQNVTLSCEQNLNHDAMYWYRQDPGQGLRLIYYSQIVNDFQKGDIAEGYSVSREKKESFPLTVTSAQKNPTAFYLCASSIDSGTGKNEQFFGPGTRLTVL.

This clonotype has more than one count but fewer than ten. The chain links TRBV10-3 to TRBJ2-7; D gene ambiguous. The CDR3 totals 15 residues. Germline V gene lookup returns CDR1 ENHRY and CDR2 SYGVKD. V was clipped by 2 bases and J by 5 bases, with 16 bases between them. The CDR3 sequence is CAISERARPPDEQYF. The CDR3 coding sequence is TGTGCCATCAGTGAGCGGGCCCGACCGCCGGACGAGCAGTACTTC.

This clonotype was recorded at least ten times. This chain uses TRBV7-9 with TRBJ2-1; 8 bases are a match to TRBD2. The CDR3 is 16 residues long. V trimming: 5 bases; J trimming: 2 bases; junction bases outside the gene matches: 8. Germline V lookup: CDR1 SEHNR, CDR2 FQNEAQ (reference sequence). The CDR3 loop is CASSQAMGLAYNEQFF. DNA of the CDR3: TGTGCCAGCAGCCAAGCAATGGGACTAGCCTACAATGAGCAGTTCTTC.

There are a few counts of this clonotype. J is TRBJ2-1 and V is TRBV28; weak D call: TRBD2 (5 bases). Per germline, CDR1 MDHEN and CDR2 SYDVKM. The CDR3 is made up of 15 amino acids. Trimming shortened V by 6 bases and J by 9 bases, and 21 bases separated the two germline ends. CDR3 region: CASSILDSRFGEQFF. DNA for the CDR3: TGTGCCAGCAGCATACTAGATTCCCGTTTTGGTGAGCAGTTCTTC.

The V gene is TRBV24-1, the J gene TRBJ2-1; D gene ambiguous. This CDR3 comprises 14 residues. Germline loops: CDR1 KGHDR, CDR2 SFDVKD. V lost 0 bases and J lost 3, with 5 bases in between. The CDR3 region has the DNA TGTGCCACCAGTGATTTGGCAGACTACAATGAGCAGTTCTTC. This gives the protein CATSDLADYNEQFF.

The chain is built from TRBV29-1 and TRBJ2-3; 7 bases fit TRBD2. J was trimmed by 6 bases and V by 4 bases; bases with no gene match: 7. Germline V lookup: CDR1 SQVTM, CDR2 ANQGSEA. The CDR3 consists of 13 residues. The CDR3 nucleotides read TGCAGCGTTGGTTCCGAGGGAGGGGATACGCAGTATTTT. Amino acid sequence: CSVGSEGGDTQYF.

This clonotype was seen many times. The chain combines TRBV27 with TRBJ2-1, with 9 bases aligning to TRBD1. CDR1 is MNHEY, CDR2 SMNVEV, per germline (reference sequence). The CDR3 runs to 15 residues. J was trimmed by 2 bases and V by 8 bases; bases with no gene match: 7. The CDR3 DNA reads as TGTGCCAGCGCCTACAGGGGGCTTACCTACAATGAGCAGTTCTTC. Amino acids: CASAYRGLTYNEQFF.

This rearrangement joins TRBV29-1 to TRBJ2-3; D might be TRBD2 (5 bases). V dropped 4 bases and J dropped 6 bases, with 8 bases sitting between them. Per the germline V gene, CDR1 is SQVTM and CDR2 is ANQGSEA. CDR3 length equals 11 residues. The CDR3 DNA reads TGCAGCGTTGTAGGCGGGGATACGCAGTATTTT. Translated, it gives CSVVGGDTQYF.

The sample holds a few counts of this clonotype. V usage is TRBV2 and J usage is TRBJ1-4; 7 bases are shared with TRBD1. This CDR3 contains 12 residues. V gave up 11 bases and J gave up 4 bases; unmatched junction bases: 4. CDR1 and CDR2 from the germline V gene are SNHLY and FYNNEI. The CDR3 here is CAGQGDNEKLFF. The CDR3 coding sequence is TGTGCCGGCCAGGGGGATAATGAAAAACTGTTTTTT.